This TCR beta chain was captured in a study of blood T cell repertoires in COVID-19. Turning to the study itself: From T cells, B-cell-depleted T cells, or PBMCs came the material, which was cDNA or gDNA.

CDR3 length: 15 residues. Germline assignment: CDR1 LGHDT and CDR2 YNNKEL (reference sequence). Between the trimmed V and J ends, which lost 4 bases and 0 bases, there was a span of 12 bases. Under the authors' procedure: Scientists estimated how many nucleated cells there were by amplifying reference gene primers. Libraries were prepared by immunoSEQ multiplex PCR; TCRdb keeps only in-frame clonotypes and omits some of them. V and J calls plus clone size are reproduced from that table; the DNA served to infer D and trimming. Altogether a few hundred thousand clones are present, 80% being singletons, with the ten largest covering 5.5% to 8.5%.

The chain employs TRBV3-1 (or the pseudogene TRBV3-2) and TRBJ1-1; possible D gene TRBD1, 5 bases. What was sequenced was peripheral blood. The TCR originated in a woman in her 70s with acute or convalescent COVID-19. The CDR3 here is CASSPGGRLNTEAFF. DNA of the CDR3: TGTGCCAGCAGCCCGGGGGGACGGTTGAACACTGAAGCTTTCTTT.